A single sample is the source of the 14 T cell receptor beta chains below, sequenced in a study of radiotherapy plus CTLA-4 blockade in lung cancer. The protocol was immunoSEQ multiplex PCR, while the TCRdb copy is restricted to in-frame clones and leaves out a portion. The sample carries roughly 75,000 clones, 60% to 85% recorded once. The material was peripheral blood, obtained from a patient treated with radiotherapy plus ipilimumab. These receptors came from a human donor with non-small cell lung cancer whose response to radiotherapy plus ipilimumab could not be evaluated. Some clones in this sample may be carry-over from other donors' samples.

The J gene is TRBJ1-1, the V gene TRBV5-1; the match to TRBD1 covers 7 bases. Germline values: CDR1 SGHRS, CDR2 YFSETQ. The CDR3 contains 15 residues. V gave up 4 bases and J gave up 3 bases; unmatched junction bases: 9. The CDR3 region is CASSRKNRGDTEAFF. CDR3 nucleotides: TGCGCCAGCAGCCGCAAAAACAGGGGAGACACTGAAGCTTTCTTT.

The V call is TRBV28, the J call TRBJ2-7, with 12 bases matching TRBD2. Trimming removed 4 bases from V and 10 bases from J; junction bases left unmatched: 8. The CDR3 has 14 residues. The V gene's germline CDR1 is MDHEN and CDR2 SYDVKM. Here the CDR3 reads CASSSTSGGPPQYF. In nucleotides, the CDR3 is TGTGCCAGCAGTTCTACTAGCGGGGGGCCCCCCCAGTACTTC.

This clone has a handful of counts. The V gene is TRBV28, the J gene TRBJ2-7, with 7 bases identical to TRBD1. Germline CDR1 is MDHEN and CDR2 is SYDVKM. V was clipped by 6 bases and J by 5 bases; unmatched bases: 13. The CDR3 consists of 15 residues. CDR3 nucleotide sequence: TGTGCCAGCAGCCCCCTAAGGGGGCTCCGTAACGAGCAGTACTTC. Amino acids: CASSPLRGLRNEQYF.

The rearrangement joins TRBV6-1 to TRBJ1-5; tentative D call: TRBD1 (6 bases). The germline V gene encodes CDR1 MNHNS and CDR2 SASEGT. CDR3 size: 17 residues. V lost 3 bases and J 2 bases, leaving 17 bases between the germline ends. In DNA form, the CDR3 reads TGTGCCAGCAGTGAGACCGGTTACAGGGCTGGCAATCAGCCCCAGCATTTT. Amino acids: CASSETGYRAGNQPQHF.

The CDR3 sequence: CASSVGGSANTEAFF. CDR3 DNA sequence: TGTGCCAGCAGCGTAGGCGGGTCGGCGAACACTGAAGCTTTCTTT. This rearrangement joins TRBV9 to TRBJ1-1; unclear D gene. Germline CDR1 SGDLS, CDR2 YYNGEE. The CDR3 is made up of 15 amino acids. Trimming shortened V by 0 bases and J by 1 base, and 10 bases separated the two germline ends.

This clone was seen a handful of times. The CDR3 region has the DNA TGTGCCAGCAGCTATCAGGGGGGATCCCCTGGAGAAAAACTGTTTTTT. It yields the protein CASSYQGGSPGEKLFF. The chain is built from TRBV7-9 and TRBJ1-4, with TRBD1 matching 7 bases. The CDR3 consists of 16 residues. Germline V lookup: CDR1 SEHNR, CDR2 FQNEAQ (reference sequence). J gave up 8 bases and V 4 bases, and 13 bases lay outside the gene matches.

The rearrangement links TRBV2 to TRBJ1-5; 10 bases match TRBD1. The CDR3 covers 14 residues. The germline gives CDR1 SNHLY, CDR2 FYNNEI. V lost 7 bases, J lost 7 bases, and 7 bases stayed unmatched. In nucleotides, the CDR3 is TGTGCCAGCAAGAAGACAGGGGGCAGACAGCCCCAGCATTTT. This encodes CASKKTGGRQPQHF.

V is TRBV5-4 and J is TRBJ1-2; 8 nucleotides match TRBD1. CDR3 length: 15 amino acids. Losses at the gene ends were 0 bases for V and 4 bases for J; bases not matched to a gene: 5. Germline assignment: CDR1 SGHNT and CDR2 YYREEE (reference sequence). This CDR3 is CASSLVQGEVYGYTF. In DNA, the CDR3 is TGTGCCAGCAGCTTGGTACAGGGGGAAGTCTATGGCTACACCTTC.

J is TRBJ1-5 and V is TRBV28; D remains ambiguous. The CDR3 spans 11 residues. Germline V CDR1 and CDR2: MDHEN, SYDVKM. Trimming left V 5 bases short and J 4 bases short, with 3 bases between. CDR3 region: CASSPNQPQHF. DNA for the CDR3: TGTGCCAGCAGTCCAAATCAGCCCCAGCATTTT.

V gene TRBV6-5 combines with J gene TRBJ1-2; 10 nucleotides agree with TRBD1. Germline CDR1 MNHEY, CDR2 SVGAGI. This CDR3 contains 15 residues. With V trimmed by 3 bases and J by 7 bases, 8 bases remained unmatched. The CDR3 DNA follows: TGTGCCAGCAGTTATGGGACAGGGGACTCGCGTGGCTACACCTTC. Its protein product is CASSYGTGDSRGYTF.

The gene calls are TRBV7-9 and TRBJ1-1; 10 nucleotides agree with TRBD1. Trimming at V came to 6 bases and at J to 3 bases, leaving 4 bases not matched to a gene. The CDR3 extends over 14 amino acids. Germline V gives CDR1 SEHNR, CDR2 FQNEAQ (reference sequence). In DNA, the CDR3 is TGTGCCAGCAGGGCTGGACAGGGGGACACTGAAGCTTTCTTT. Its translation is CASRAGQGDTEAFF.

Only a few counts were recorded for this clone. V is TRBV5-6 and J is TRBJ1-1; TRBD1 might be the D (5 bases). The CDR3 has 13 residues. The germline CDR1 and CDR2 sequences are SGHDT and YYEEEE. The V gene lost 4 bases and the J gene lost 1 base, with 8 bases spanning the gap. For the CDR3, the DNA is TGTGCCAGCAGCGTCGGGGGGAACACTGAAGCTTTCTTT. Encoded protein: CASSVGGNTEAFF. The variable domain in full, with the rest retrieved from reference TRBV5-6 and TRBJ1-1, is DAGVTQSPTHLIKTRGQQVTLRCSPKSGHDTVSWYQQALGQGPQFIFQYYEEEERQRGNFPDRFSGHQFPNYSSELNVNALLLGDSALYLCASSVGGNTEAFFGQGTRLTVV.

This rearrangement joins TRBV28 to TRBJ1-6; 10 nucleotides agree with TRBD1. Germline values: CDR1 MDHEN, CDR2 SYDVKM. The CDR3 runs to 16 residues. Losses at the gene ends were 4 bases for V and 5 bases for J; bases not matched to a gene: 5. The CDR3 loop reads CASSSSGTGDNSPLHF. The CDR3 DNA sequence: TGTGCCAGCAGTTCCTCCGGGACAGGGGATAATTCACCCCTCCACTTT.

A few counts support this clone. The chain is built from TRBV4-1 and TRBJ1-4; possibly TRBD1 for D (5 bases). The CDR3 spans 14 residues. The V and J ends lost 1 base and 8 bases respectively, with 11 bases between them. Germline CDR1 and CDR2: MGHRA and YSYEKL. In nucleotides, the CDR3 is TGCGCCAGCAGCCAAGGGGGCGCGGGGGAAAAACTGTTTTTT. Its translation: CASSQGGAGEKLFF.